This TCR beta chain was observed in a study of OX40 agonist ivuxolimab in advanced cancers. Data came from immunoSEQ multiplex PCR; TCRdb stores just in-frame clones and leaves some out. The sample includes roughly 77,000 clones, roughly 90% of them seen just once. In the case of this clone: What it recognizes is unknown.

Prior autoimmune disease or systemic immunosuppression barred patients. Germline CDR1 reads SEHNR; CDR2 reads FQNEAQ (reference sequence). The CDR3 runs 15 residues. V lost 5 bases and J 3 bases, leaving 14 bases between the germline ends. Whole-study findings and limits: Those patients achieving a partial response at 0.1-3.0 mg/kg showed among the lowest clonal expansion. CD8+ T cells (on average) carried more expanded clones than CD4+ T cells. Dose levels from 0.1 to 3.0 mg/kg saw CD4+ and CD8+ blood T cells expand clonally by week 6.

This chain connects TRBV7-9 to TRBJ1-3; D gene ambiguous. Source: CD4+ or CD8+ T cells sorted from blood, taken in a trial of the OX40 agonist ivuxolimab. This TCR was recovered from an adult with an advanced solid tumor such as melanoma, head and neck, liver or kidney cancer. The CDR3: CASSPSPDRGNTIYF. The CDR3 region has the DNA TGTGCCAGCAGCCCCTCCCCCGACCGTGGAAACACCATATATTTT.